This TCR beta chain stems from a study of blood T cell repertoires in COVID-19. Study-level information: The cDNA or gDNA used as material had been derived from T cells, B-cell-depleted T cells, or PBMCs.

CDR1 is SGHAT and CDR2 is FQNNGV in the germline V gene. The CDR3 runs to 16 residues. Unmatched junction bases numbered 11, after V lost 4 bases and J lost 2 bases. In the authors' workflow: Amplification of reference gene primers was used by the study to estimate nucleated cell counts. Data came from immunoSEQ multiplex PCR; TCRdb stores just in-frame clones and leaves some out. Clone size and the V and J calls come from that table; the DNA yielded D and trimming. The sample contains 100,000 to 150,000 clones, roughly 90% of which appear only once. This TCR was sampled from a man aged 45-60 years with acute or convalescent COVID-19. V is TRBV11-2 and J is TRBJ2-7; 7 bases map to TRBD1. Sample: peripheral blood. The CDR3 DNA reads TGTGCCAGCAGCTCCCTCCACAGGGGCGATCCCTACGAGCAGTACTTC. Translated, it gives CASSSLHRGDPYEQYF.